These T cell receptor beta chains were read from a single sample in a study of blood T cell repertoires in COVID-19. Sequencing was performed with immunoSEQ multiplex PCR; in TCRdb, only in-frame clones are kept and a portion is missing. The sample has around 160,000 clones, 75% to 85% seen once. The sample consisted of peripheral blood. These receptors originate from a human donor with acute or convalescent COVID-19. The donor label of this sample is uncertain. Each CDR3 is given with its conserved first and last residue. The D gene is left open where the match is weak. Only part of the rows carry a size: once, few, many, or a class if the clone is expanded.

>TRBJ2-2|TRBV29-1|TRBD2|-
TGCAGCGCCGGGGAGGGATACACCGGGGAGCTGTTTTTT
CSAGEGYTGELFF
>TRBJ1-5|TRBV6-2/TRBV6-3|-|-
TGTGCCAGCAGTTACAGCCAAAATCAGCCCCAGCATTTT
CASSYSQNQPQHF
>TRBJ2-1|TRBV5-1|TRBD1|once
TGCGCCAGCAGCTTCGGGGACAGGGGTCAAAATGAGCAGTTCTTC
CASSFGDRGQNEQFF
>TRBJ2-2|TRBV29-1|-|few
TGCAGCGTTGAAGAGAACGCGGTTGACACCGGGGAGCTGTTTTTT
CSVEENAVDTGELFF
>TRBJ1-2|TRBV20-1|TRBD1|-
TGCAGTGGTTACAGGGGGCGCGGCTACACCTTC
CSGYRGRGYTF
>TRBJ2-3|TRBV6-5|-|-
TGTGCCAGCAGTTATACGACAGGCGGCACAGATACGCAGTATTTT
CASSYTTGGTDTQYF
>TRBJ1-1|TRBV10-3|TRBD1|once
TGTGCCATCAGTCAGACGAAGACAGGGAGCACTGAAGCTTTCTTT
CAISQTKTGSTEAFF
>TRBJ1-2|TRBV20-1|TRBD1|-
TGCAGTGCCGACAGGGGAGGAGGCTACACCTTC
CSADRGGGYTF
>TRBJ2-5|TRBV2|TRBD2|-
TGTGCCAGCCTAACAGAGCGGGGACAAGAGACCCAGTACTTC
CASLTERGQETQYF
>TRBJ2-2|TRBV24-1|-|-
TGTGCCACCCGTAGTACAGGGAACACCGGGGAGCTGTTTTTT
CATRSTGNTGELFF
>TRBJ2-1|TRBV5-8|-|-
TGTGCCAGCAGTTCAGTCGGGGCCTACAATGAGCAGTTCTTC
CASSSVGAYNEQFF
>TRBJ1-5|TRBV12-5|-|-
TGTGCTAGTGCCCTAGGGGATTATAGCAATCAGCCCCAGCATTTT
CASALGDYSNQPQHF
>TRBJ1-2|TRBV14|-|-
TGTGCCAGCAGCCAATCCCGCGTCCCTAACTATGGCTACACCTTC
CASSQSRVPNYGYTF
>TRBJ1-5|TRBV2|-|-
TGTGCCAGCAGTGAAGCGCGGGTCCGTCAGACCCAGCATTTT
CASSEARVRQTQHF
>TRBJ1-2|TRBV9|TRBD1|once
TGTGCCAGCAGCGATCCCCGGGACAGGGTTGTCTATGGCTACACCTTC
CASSDPRDRVVYGYTF
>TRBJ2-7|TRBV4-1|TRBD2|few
TGCGCCAGCAGCCAAGATCAAGTAATTTCTCTAGCGGCTAGCTACGAGCAGTACTTC
CASSQDQVISLAASYEQYF
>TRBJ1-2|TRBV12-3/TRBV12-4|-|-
TGTGCCAGCACCGTCACAGGGCACTATGGCTACACCTTC
CASTVTGHYGYTF
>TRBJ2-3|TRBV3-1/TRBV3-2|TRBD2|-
TGTGCCAGCAGCCCTCTAGCGGTGCGCACAGATACGCAGTATTTT
CASSPLAVRTDTQYF
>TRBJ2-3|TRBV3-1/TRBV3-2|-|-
TGTGCCAGCAGCCAGCCCGCCGGAGATACGCAGTATTTT
CASSQPAGDTQYF